This passage covers 10 T cell receptor beta chains from one sample sequenced in a study of neurological immune-mediated disorders (dated by TCRdb to between 2018 and 2020). The library was obtained by 5' RACE. The data were produced on an Illumina HiSeq 2500. TCRdb itself trimmed the public reads at Q25 with fastp, ran MiXCR and retained productive beta chains. CDR3 protein duplicates are merged, each entry listing the most common genes and DNA. The sample table holds roughly 62,000 distinct CDR3 sequences, of which over 3.5% were seen once. The ten top clones hold roughly 2% of the sample. The sample taken for sequencing was PBMCs. These receptors were taken from a woman aged 45-60 years with multiple sclerosis.

At least ten counts were recorded for this clonotype. The chain couples TRBV11-3 to TRBJ2-5, with D maybe TRBD2 (7 bases). This CDR3 has 14 amino acids. V lost 5 bases to trimming and J lost 7 bases, with 17 bases between them. Germline CDR1 SGHNT, CDR2 YENEEA. The DNA of the CDR3 is TGTGCCAGCAGCATTGGGGGGGACACGGTGACCCAGTACTTC. As protein: CASSIGGDTVTQYF. The complete variable domain, with remaining parts taken from reference TRBV11-3 and TRBJ2-5, reads EAGVVQSPRYKIIEKKQPVAFWCNPISGHNTLYWYLQNLGQGPELLIRYENEEAVDDSQLPKDRFSAERLKGVDSTLKIQPAELGDSAVYLCASSIGGDTVTQYFGPGTRLLVL.

This clonotype has a count of ten or more. This sequence joins TRBV7-2 and TRBJ2-7, with 7 positions matching TRBD1. This CDR3 spans 16 amino acids. The V segment lost 4 bases and the J segment 1 base; nucleotides outside the gene matches: 10. Germline V gene data show CDR1 as SGHTA and CDR2 as FQGNSA. The CDR3: CASSSAADRRSYEQYF. CDR3 sequence (DNA): TGTGCCAGCAGCTCCGCCGCGGACAGGCGTTCCTACGAGCAGTACTTC.

This clonotype was picked up many times. The rearrangement joins TRBV5-1 to TRBJ1-2; tentative D call: TRBD1 (6 bases). The CDR3 covers 12 residues. Trimming removed 4 bases from V and 2 bases from J, with 6 bases in between. Germline assignment: CDR1 SGHRS and CDR2 YFSETQ. Here the CDR3 DNA reads TGCGCCAGCAGCGGACAGAACTATGGCTACACCTTC. It is translated as CASSGQNYGYTF.

This clonotype came up many times. The rearrangement joins TRBV5-1 to TRBJ2-1; TRBD2 is a possible D gene (6 bases). CDR3 size: 13 residues. Germline values: CDR1 SGHRS, CDR2 YFSETQ. The V and J ends lost 4 bases and 9 bases respectively, with 14 bases between them. The CDR3 loop reads CASSPRAGPEQFF. DNA for the CDR3: TGCGCCAGCAGCCCCAGAGCGGGTCCTGAGCAGTTCTTC.

This clonotype has a count of ten or more. The chain couples TRBV6-2 or TRBV6-3 to TRBJ1-5; D unresolved. V was pared by 7 bases and J by 4 bases, with 14 bases between. In germline, CDR1 is MNHEY, CDR2 SVGEGT. This CDR3 spans 14 amino acids. The CDR3 nucleotides read TGTGCCAGCAACCCCTCCGGGGTAAATCAGCCCCAGCATTTT. As protein: CASNPSGVNQPQHF.

About this clonotype itself: A junction boundary mismatches the germline segment, possibly from a read error. CDR3 region: CSASAGTTLNLPQHF. In DNA, the CDR3 is TGCAGTGCTAGTGCTGGGACCACCCTCAATCTGCCCCAGCATTTT. The gene calls are TRBV20-1 and TRBJ1-5; TRBD1 is a possible D gene (5 bases). The CDR3 runs to 15 residues. The germline gives CDR1 DFQATT, CDR2 SNEGSKA (reference sequence).

Ten or more counts support this clonotype. The junction and the germline gene differ at one end; a read error may be behind it. The chain employs TRBV20-1 and TRBJ2-2, with 9 nucleotides matching TRBD2. Per the germline V gene, CDR1 is DFQATT and CDR2 is SNEGSKA (reference sequence). This CDR3 is 15 amino acids long. CDR3 bases: TGCAGTGCCAGAGTTAGCGGGAGTGGCACCGGGGAGCTGTTTTTT. It encodes CSARVSGSGTGELFF.

This clonotype was counted many times. This chain uses TRBV18 with TRBJ2-2, with 7 bases fitting TRBD1. The germline V gene has CDR1 KGHSH and CDR2 LQKENI. This CDR3 region has 15 residues. Unmatched junction bases numbered 7, after V lost 6 bases and J lost 3 bases. The CDR3 coding sequence is TGTGCCAGCTCCCCCCGGGACAGCGACACCGGGGAGCTGTTTTTT. This gives the protein CASSPRDSDTGELFF.

This clonotype was seen repeatedly, ten times or more. The J gene is TRBJ2-3, the V gene TRBV20-1; a weak D match, TRBD2 (5 bases). V gave up 1 base and J gave up 2 bases, with 10 bases separating them. The CDR3 is 14 amino acids. The germline CDR1 and CDR2 sequences are DFQATT and SNEGSKA (reference sequence). CDR3 nucleotides: TGCAGTGCTAGAGCCAGCGGATTCACAGATACGCAGTATTTT. Amino acid sequence: CSARASGFTDTQYF.

This clonotype was observed at least ten times. The chain is built from TRBV7-3 and TRBJ2-5; unclear D gene. This CDR3 has 15 amino acids. The germline V gene encodes CDR1 SGHTA and CDR2 FQGTGA. V was cut by 5 bases and J by 7 bases, with 20 bases left in between. CDR3 nucleotides: TGTGCCAGCAGCCCTGGGCACCCCGGCCCAGGGACCCAGTACTTC. Translating gives CASSPGHPGPGTQYF. Drawing the rest from reference TRBV7-3 and TRBJ2-5, the complete variable domain is GAGVSQTPSNKVTEKGKYVELRCDPISGHTALYWYRQSLGQGPEFLIYFQGTGAADDSGLPNDRFFAVRPEGSVSTLKIQRTERGDSAVYLCASSPGHPGPGTQYFGPGTRLLVL.